This T cell receptor beta chain was recovered during a study of T cell responses to AZD1222 COVID-19 vaccine. Overall study results and limits: The study sampled repertoires only after the peak T cell response. Mapped onto spike, vaccine-associated CD4 TCRs spanned it and were dominant at 160-218 and 743-854. The donor group comprised mostly white British people and more females; the analysis possibly underestimated clonal diversity.

Whether given at about 4 or about 12 weeks, second doses were pooled. The V gene end was trimmed by 7 bases and the J gene end by 2 bases; junction bases not matched to a gene: 7. Germline V gives CDR1 LNHDA, CDR2 SQIVND (reference sequence). This CDR3 has 16 amino acids. Clones were read by immunoSEQ multiplex PCR, and TCRdb kept only the in-frame ones, dropping some. This sample has tens of thousands of clones, with roughly 90% found just once. This clone has just one count. Its antigen remains unknown. The chain joins TRBV19 to TRBJ1-5, with TRBD1 matching over 11 bases. The source material was peripheral blood, sampled 28 days after the second AZD1222 dose. This TCR was recovered from an adult who received the AZD1222 COVID-19 vaccine. The CDR3 region has the DNA TGTGCCAGTATGGACAGGGGGCGCGCCGGCAATCAGCCCCAGCATTTT. Residues: CASMDRGRAGNQPQHF.